This entry lists 14 T cell receptor beta chains sequenced from one sample in a study of blood T cell repertoires in COVID-19. Repertoires were generated with immunoSEQ multiplex PCR, while TCRdb's copy carries only in-frame clones and drops some. The sample has tens of thousands of clones, 65% to 85% seen once. Sequencing was performed on peripheral blood. The receptors shown here come from a man aged 70-80 years with acute or convalescent COVID-19.

The chain combines TRBV3-1 (or the pseudogene TRBV3-2) with TRBJ2-2; 9 nucleotides match TRBD1. Germline V gene data show CDR1 as LGHDT and CDR2 as YNNKEL (reference sequence). J gave up 5 bases and V 6 bases, and 10 bases lay outside the gene matches. This CDR3 is 16 amino acids long. DNA for the CDR3: TGTGCCAGCAGGGCTCGGGGACAGGGAATGACCGGGGAGCTGTTTTTT. Amino acids: CASRARGQGMTGELFF.

The chain uses TRBV5-1 and TRBJ2-5; 7 nucleotides align to TRBD2. CDR1 is SGHRS and CDR2 is YFSETQ in the germline V gene. The CDR3 sequence is 14 residues long. After removal of 7 bases from V and 3 bases from J, the junction contained 9 bases not matched to a gene. In DNA, the CDR3 is TGCGCCAGCGCCGGAGTAAGCGGGGAAGAGACCCAGTACTTC. It is translated as CASAGVSGEETQYF.

The chain carries TRBV2 and TRBJ1-1; D remains ambiguous. CDR3 length: 14 amino acids. Trimming took off 0 bases at V and 4 bases at J, with 9 bases between the two ends. Germline loops: CDR1 SNHLY, CDR2 FYNNEI. The CDR3 nucleotides read TGTGCCAGCAGTGAAGCAGGTCGGGGCACTGAAGCTTTCTTT. Amino acids: CASSEAGRGTEAFF.

The chain is built from TRBV21-1 and TRBJ2-6; TRBD2 reflects the table's D call only, with no check against the DNA. TRBV21-1 is deemed a pseudogene. The CDR3 loop spans 18 amino acids. The DNA for the CDR3 is TGTGCCAGCAGCAAAGAGAGGGCGACGGGGGCTGGGGCCAACGTCCTGACTTTC. It is translated as CASSKERATGAGANVLTF.

This rearrangement joins TRBV11-2 to TRBJ2-1; D is possibly TRBD2 (7 bases). Germline V lookup: CDR1 SGHAT, CDR2 FQNNGV. V was shortened by 1 base and J by 2 bases, with 12 bases between the two germline ends. The CDR3 covers 16 residues. As DNA, the CDR3 is TGTGCCAGCAGCTTAGTAGGGGGGGGCGCCTACAATGAGCAGTTCTTC. Translating it yields CASSLVGGGAYNEQFF.

The chain has TRBV9 and TRBJ2-1; TRBD1 aligns across 10 bases. The CDR3 consists of 16 residues. V dropped 4 bases and J dropped 4; count of bases not matched to a gene: 8. CDR1 is SGDLS and CDR2 is YYNGEE in the germline V gene. CDR3 loop: CASSLRTGGGYNEQFF. The CDR3 DNA reads as TGTGCCAGCAGCCTCCGGACAGGGGGAGGTTACAATGAGCAGTTCTTC.

V usage is TRBV28 and J usage is TRBJ1-5, with D possibly being TRBD1 (6 bases). The CDR3 sequence is 16 residues long. Germline CDR1 is MDHEN and CDR2 is SYDVKM. V lost 4 bases and J 5 bases, leaving 18 bases between the germline ends. The CDR3 here is CASSSALDRLHQPQHF. For the CDR3, the DNA is TGTGCCAGCAGTTCCGCACTTGACAGGCTGCATCAGCCCCAGCATTTT.

V usage is TRBV6-2 or TRBV6-3 and J usage is TRBJ2-3; D is unclear. The CDR3 is 14 amino acids. The V gene's germline CDR1 is MNHEY and CDR2 SVGEGT. The V gene lost 0 bases and the J gene lost 5 bases, with 9 bases spanning the gap. The CDR3 reads CASSYSAVGDTQYF. DNA of the CDR3: TGTGCCAGCAGTTACTCTGCGGTGGGAGATACGCAGTATTTT.

This chain uses TRBV4-2 with TRBJ2-1, with 7 bases matching TRBD1. CDR3 length equals 16 residues. V dropped 0 bases and J dropped 9; count of bases not matched to a gene: 11. Germline V gene lookup returns CDR1 LGHNA and CDR2 YNFKEQ. CDR3 coding DNA: TGTGCCAGCAGCCAAGAGGGTGGCAGGGGGTATTCTGAGCAGTTCTTC. This sequence encodes CASSQEGGRGYSEQFF.

The chain uses TRBV4-2 and TRBJ1-1; D is possibly TRBD1 (5 bases). The CDR3 has 16 amino acids. Looked up from germline, CDR1 is LGHNA and CDR2 is YNFKEQ. V dropped 4 bases and J dropped 2 bases, with 17 bases sitting between them. CDR3 in amino acids: CASSRDWTGGNTEAFF. As DNA, the CDR3 is TGTGCCAGCAGCCGCGACTGGACGGGGGGTAACACTGAAGCTTTCTTT.

The V call is TRBV20-1, the J call TRBJ2-1, with 8 nucleotides matching TRBD1. The V gene's germline CDR1 is DFQATT and CDR2 SNEGSKA (reference sequence). V lost 3 bases and J lost 4; bases outside the gene matches: 5. CDR3 length: 14 residues. The CDR3 here is CSASKQGAYNEQFF. The CDR3 DNA follows: TGCAGTGCTAGTAAGCAGGGGGCATACAATGAGCAGTTCTTC.

The chain couples TRBV7-2 to TRBJ2-5; TRBD2 matches 12 bases. CDR1 and CDR2 from the germline V gene are SGHTA and FQGNSA. The CDR3 runs to 14 residues. V trimming: 3 bases; J trimming: 5 bases; junction bases outside the gene matches: 1. The CDR3: CASSFGLAGETQYF. The CDR3 coding sequence is TGTGCCAGCAGCTTCGGACTAGCGGGGGAGACCCAGTACTTC. Combining the CDR3 with reference TRBV7-2 and TRBJ2-5 gives the whole variable domain GAGVSQSPSNKVTEKGKDVELRCDPISGHTALYWYRQSLGQGLEFLIYFQGNSAPDKSGLPSDRFSAERTGGSVSTLTIQRTQQEDSAVYLCASSFGLAGETQYFGPGTRLLVL.

CDR3 protein: CASSQETSGDEQFF. The CDR3 nucleotides are TGTGCCAGCAGCCAAGAAACTAGTGGAGATGAGCAGTTCTTC. The gene calls are TRBV3-1 (or the pseudogene TRBV3-2) and TRBJ2-1; weak D call: TRBD2 (5 bases). The ends were cut back, 0 bases at V and 8 bases at J, with 11 bases in the middle. The CDR3 runs to 14 residues. In germline, CDR1 is LGHDT, CDR2 YNNKEL (reference sequence).

The J gene is TRBJ1-2, the V gene TRBV15, with 9 bases identical to TRBD1. The CDR3 totals 17 residues. Germline V gene data show CDR1 as LNHNV and CDR2 as YYDKDF (reference sequence). V lost 1 base and J lost 7; bases outside the gene matches: 13. The CDR3 here is CATSRGHRGQGERGYTF. CDR3 sequence (DNA): TGTGCCACCAGCAGAGGCCACCGGGGACAGGGAGAACGTGGCTACACCTTC.